Sequencing of this T cell receptor beta chain was carried out in a study of CD8+CD57+ T cells in acquired aplastic anemia. About the research overall: Sorted CD4+ and CD8+ cells gave a mean 3.2 ug DNA, range about 0.19 to 27.4 ug. Healthy CD8+ samples averaged approximately 11 million reads.

Germline CDR1 ENHRY, CDR2 SYGVKD. The CDR3 loop spans 15 amino acids. Study-level points and caveats: No significant difference in CD8+ Simpson's diversity was found between patients and controls. Patients and controls shared over 25 CD8+ CDR3 sequences, highly expressed in patients.

Genomic DNA provided the template from which TCR beta VDJ and CDR3 profiles were obtained. TCRdb itself ran the reads through MiXCR, one entry per CDR3 protein. This sample has approximately 200,000 distinct CDR3 sequences, with about half found just once. A remark on this clonotype: Its antigen remains unknown. At one boundary the junction diverges from the germline segment, which might be a read error.

The sequencing input was sorted CD4+, CD8+, or CD8+CD57+ T cells (not recorded which) from PBMCs. The chain has TRBV10-3 and TRBJ1-1, with D maybe TRBD1 (6 bases). The TCR originated in a human donor in good health, serving as a control. CDR3 DNA: TGCGCCATCAGTGAGCCGGGGAGACAGGCAAACGAAGCTTTCTTT. Amino acids: CAISEPGRQANEAFF.